This T cell receptor (beta chain) was sequenced during a study of cytomegalovirus exposure and HLA in healthy donors. This clone was seen once. Germline V gene lookup returns CDR1 MNHNY and CDR2 SVGAGI (reference sequence). CDR3 length equals 12 residues. Trimming removed 2 bases at V and 4 bases at J, with 6 bases between. Sequencing used immunoSEQ multiplex PCR; TCRdb keeps in-frame clones, though not all of them. The sample carries 170,000 or so clones, 80% to 85% recorded once. Sequencing was performed on PBMCs. The rearrangement joins TRBV6-6 to TRBJ2-7; D possibly corresponds to TRBD1 (5 bases). This TCR was recovered from a woman aged 18-35 years in good health and CMV-seropositive. The DNA of the CDR3 is TGTGCCAGCAGTTACCAGGGTTACGAGCAGTACTTC. As protein: CASSYQGYEQYF.